Listed below are T cell receptor beta chains from one sample, sequenced in a study of T cell responses to AZD1222 COVID-19 vaccine. Assay used: immunoSEQ multiplex PCR; TCRdb lists only in-frame clones, some missing. The sample includes 150,000 to 200,000 clones, almost 95% of them seen just once. Source: peripheral blood, taken on day 0 of AZD1222 vaccination. These receptors came from an adult in good health. Each CDR3 is given with its conserved first and last residue. The D gene is left open where the match is weak. Size values are once, few and many counts, or a class for expanded clones, and some rows have none.

TGTGCCTGGATTGGAGAGAGCGGCAAGAGTAATGAGCAGTTCTTC,CAWIGESGKSNEQFF,NA,NA,TRBV30,TRBJ2-1
TGTGCCAGCAGCGTAACGTCACGGGGGGCTCCCACTGAAGCTTTCTTT,CASSVTSRGAPTEAFF,once,NA,TRBV9,TRBJ1-1
TGTGCCAGCAGCTTGGAGGGGAGGTCAGATACGCAGTATTTT,CASSLEGRSDTQYF,NA,NA,TRBV5-5,TRBJ2-3
TGTGCCAGCAGCCAAGATTTGGGTCTGGGTCGGGGAAACACTGAAGCTTTCTTT,CASSQDLGLGRGNTEAFF,NA,NA,TRBV4-2,TRBJ1-1
TGCGCCAGCAGCTTGGTCGGGGTTAACACCGGGGAGCTGTTTTTT,CASSLVGVNTGELFF,NA,NA,TRBV5-1,TRBJ2-2
TGCGCCAGCAGCCGACTCGGACAAGCCTACGAGCAGTACTTC,CASSRLGQAYEQYF,NA,NA,TRBV5-1,TRBJ2-7
TGTGCCAGCAGCCGATATAACACTGAAGCTTTCTTT,CASSRYNTEAFF,NA,NA,TRBV7-9,TRBJ1-1
TGTGCCAGCAGCTTAGATAGCGTCAGGGGAGGTGGAGGCTACACCTTC,CASSLDSVRGGGGYTF,NA,NA,TRBV11-2,TRBJ1-2
TGTGCCAGCAGTCATCTGAATCGCGGGGGGTACGGCTATGGCTACACCTTC,CASSHLNRGGYGYGYTF,NA,NA,TRBV28,TRBJ1-2
TGTGCCAGTAGTATTAACCAGGCCTATGGCTACACCTTC,CASSINQAYGYTF,NA,NA,TRBV19,TRBJ1-2
TGCAGTGCTAGTAGGGGTCAGTTGGTCTATAATTCACCCCTCCACTTT,CSASRGQLVYNSPLHF,NA,NA,TRBV20-1,TRBJ1-6
TGTGCCAGCAGCCGGGGAAGCGCGGGGCCAGGGGCTGAAGCTTTCTTT,CASSRGSAGPGAEAFF,NA,NA,TRBV28,TRBJ1-1
TGTGCCAGCAGTTTGACAGGGGGCGTCTTTTACGAGCAGTACTTC,CASSLTGGVFYEQYF,NA,TRBD1,TRBV28,TRBJ2-7
TGTGCCAGCAGGGAGGGTGCAGAACGGACTGAAGCTTTCTTT,CASREGAERTEAFF,NA,NA,TRBV28,TRBJ1-1
TGTGCCAGCAGTCGGGACCGGAGCTCCTACAATGAGCAGTTCTTC,CASSRDRSSYNEQFF,NA,NA,TRBV2,TRBJ2-1
TGTGCCAGCAGTCCCCCTTTAATGAACACTGAAGCTTTCTTT,CASSPPLMNTEAFF,NA,NA,TRBV7-2,TRBJ1-1
TGTGCCAGTAGTGTTGAGAAACCGGGACAGGGGTATCAGCCCCAGCATTTT,CASSVEKPGQGYQPQHF,NA,TRBD1,TRBV19,TRBJ1-5
TGTGCCAGCAGTTATGGCGGGGGGCAAGAGACCCAGTACTTC,CASSYGGGQETQYF,NA,TRBD2,TRBV6-2/TRBV6-3,TRBJ2-5
TGTGCCAACACGTATAATTTCGGGACAGCTTACGAGCAGTACTTC,CANTYNFGTAYEQYF,NA,NA,TRBV21-1,TRBJ2-7
TGTGCCAGTAGTATAGCTAGCGGCTTTAGCACAGATACGCAGTATTTT,CASSIASGFSTDTQYF,NA,TRBD2,TRBV19,TRBJ2-3
TGTGCCAGTAGTAAGGGGAACAGGGCCAGCTATGGCTACACCTTC,CASSKGNRASYGYTF,NA,NA,TRBV19,TRBJ1-2
TGTGCCAGCAGCCACTGGAAGGGGGGGACGCTAGGCAATCAGCCCCAGCATTTT,CASSHWKGGTLGNQPQHF,NA,NA,TRBV3-1/TRBV3-2,TRBJ1-5
TGTGCCACTCCTGCCGGCAGGGATAATTCACCCCTCCACTTT,CATPAGRDNSPLHF,NA,NA,TRBV24-1,TRBJ1-6
TGTGCCAGCAGCTGGACAGGGTACAGCAATCAGCCCCAGCATTTT,CASSWTGYSNQPQHF,NA,TRBD1,TRBV7-2,TRBJ1-5
TGTGCTAGTTTAGGGGGGCCTAATGAAAAACTGTTTTTT,CASLGGPNEKLFF,NA,NA,TRBV12-5,TRBJ1-4
TGTGCCAGCAGTCCCCTCGGCTTACCCGGGGAGCTGTTTTTT,CASSPLGLPGELFF,NA,NA,TRBV28,TRBJ2-2
TGTGCCAGCAGCTTAGGCCGGGGGCTCGGATACACTGAAGCTTTCTTT,CASSLGRGLGYTEAFF,NA,NA,TRBV7-9,TRBJ1-1
TGTGCCAGCAGTGACTCACACACCGGGGAGCTGTTTTTT,CASSDSHTGELFF,many,NA,TRBV6-4,TRBJ2-2
TGTGCCAGCAGTGAATTAATAGCGGGGAGCACCGGGGAGCTGTTTTTT,CASSELIAGSTGELFF,NA,TRBD2,TRBV6-1,TRBJ2-2
TGTGCCAGAAGCTTCAGGGTACATGGCTACACCTTC,CARSFRVHGYTF,NA,NA,TRBV7-5,TRBJ1-2
TGTGCCAGCAGTTGGCATAACACTAAAGCTTTCTTT,CASSWHNTKAFF,NA,NA,TRBV12-3/TRBV12-4,TRBJ1-1
TGTGCCAGCAGCCAAGGACAGTTTAGGAACACTGAAGCTTTCTTT,CASSQGQFRNTEAFF,NA,NA,TRBV3-1/TRBV3-2,TRBJ1-1
TGTGCCAGCAGCCAAGATGCCCCGACTAGGCCACATACGCAGTATTTT,CASSQDAPTRPHTQYF,once,NA,TRBV3-1/TRBV3-2,TRBJ2-3
TGTGCCAGCTCTCCGACGGTCGGTGGGTACGGCTACACCTTC,CASSPTVGGYGYTF,NA,NA,TRBV18,TRBJ1-2
TGTGCCAGCAGTTATTCTTCGGGACAGTTTGGGGAGGGCTACACCTTC,CASSYSSGQFGEGYTF,NA,TRBD1,TRBV6-5,TRBJ1-2
TGTGCCAGTAGAACCGGACAGGCCCGGGGTGAAAAACTGTTTTTT,CASRTGQARGEKLFF,NA,TRBD1,TRBV19,TRBJ1-4
TGTGCCAGCAGCTTAGAAGCGGGAGGTACCTACGAGCAGTACTTC,CASSLEAGGTYEQYF,NA,TRBD2,TRBV7-2,TRBJ2-7
TGTGCCAGCAGCCAAGAGGGGGGGGCTGGTATCACTGAAGCTTTCTTT,CASSQEGGAGITEAFF,NA,NA,TRBV3-1/TRBV3-2,TRBJ1-1
TGTGCCAGCAAGACTTCACCGGGACAAAATCAGCCCCAGCATTTT,CASKTSPGQNQPQHF,NA,NA,TRBV2,TRBJ1-5
TGTGCCAGCAGTTCCGGGACAGGGGGCGTCGAGCAGTACTTC,CASSSGTGGVEQYF,once,TRBD1,TRBV28,TRBJ2-7
TGCAGCGTCACCGAGACCTATGGCTACACCTTC,CSVTETYGYTF,NA,NA,TRBV29-1,TRBJ1-2
TGTGCCAGCAGTGCACAGACCGCGAACACCGGGGAGCTGTTTTTT,CASSAQTANTGELFF,NA,NA,TRBV2,TRBJ2-2
TGTGCCAGCAGCTTCACAGGGTTTCGGGAAAAACTGTTTTTT,CASSFTGFREKLFF,NA,NA,TRBV7-2,TRBJ1-4
TGTGCCAGCAGCAAACGCGGACAGGGGGCGAGTCATGGCTACACCTTC,CASSKRGQGASHGYTF,few,TRBD1,TRBV5-6,TRBJ1-2
TGTGCCAGTAGTCCCCGGGACAGGGGAAGGGAGCAGTTCTTC,CASSPRDRGREQFF,NA,TRBD1,TRBV19,TRBJ2-1
TGTGCCACCAGCAGAGACCGGGACGGATCTATCTCTGGAAACACCATATATTTT,CATSRDRDGSISGNTIYF,NA,NA,TRBV15,TRBJ1-3
TGTGCCTGGAGTCTCACAGATACGCAGTATTTT,CAWSLTDTQYF,NA,NA,TRBV30,TRBJ2-3
TGTGCCAGTTCCCGCCTGATGACGGGTGGCTACACCTTC,CASSRLMTGGYTF,NA,NA,TRBV19,TRBJ1-2
TGTGCCAGCAAAGCAGACAGGGGGCTGAACTATGGCTACACCTTC,CASKADRGLNYGYTF,NA,TRBD1,TRBV27,TRBJ1-2
TGTGCCAGTAGTCCCATGGACAGAATCTATGGCTACACCTTC,CASSPMDRIYGYTF,NA,NA,TRBV19,TRBJ1-2
TGTGCCACCCTTGGAGTGCAGAAAGCTAACTATGGCTACACCTTC,CATLGVQKANYGYTF,NA,NA,TRBV19,TRBJ1-2